This TCR beta chain derives from a study of CD8 T cells in ankylosing spondylitis. Study conclusions and caveats: A motif in TCR beta, a set of 8 or 9 highly homologous variants, appeared characteristic of ankylosing spondylitis blood.

TCR beta libraries were made by quantitative 5'-RACE with molecular barcodes. TCRdb called the 5' RACE reads again in MiXCR, with one record for every CDR3 protein. The top ten hold around 3% of the sample, which has around 120,000 distinct CDR3 sequences, roughly 13% seen once. In its sample, this clonotype was seen many times. The antigen is unknown. The receptor comes from a female donor with ankylosing spondylitis or in good health (not recorded which). Specimen: blood, either unsorted or a sorted T cell fraction (not recorded which).

CDR3 sequence: CASRTKTHSDTQYF. DNA of the CDR3: TGTGCCAGCAGAACCAAAACGCATTCCGATACGCAGTATTTT. This chain joins TRBV27 and TRBJ2-3, with D uncertain. The CDR3 length is 14 residues. V shed 6 bases and J shed 6 bases, with 16 bases lying between them. Germline V gives CDR1 MNHEY, CDR2 SMNVEV (reference sequence).